This T cell receptor (beta chain) was observed in a study of T cell changes during pregnancy in multiple sclerosis. Per germline, CDR1 MDHEN and CDR2 SYDVKM. CDR3 length: 15 amino acids. V was cut by 9 bases and J by 4 bases, with 22 bases left in between. Sequenced by immunoSEQ multiplex PCR; TCRdb stores in-frame clones only, minus some. There are approximately 30,000 clones in the sample; 90% occur only once, and around 13% lies in the top ten. This sample comprised CD8+ T cells from peripheral blood mononuclear cells, obtained in the first trimester of pregnancy. The V call is TRBV28, the J call TRBJ2-7; D possibly corresponds to TRBD1 (5 bases). The sequence came from a female donor with multiple sclerosis, enrolled in a pregnancy study. For the CDR3, the DNA is TGTGCCAGTGATACAGGTCCTTCGGCCCATTACGAGCAGTACTTC. Its protein is CASDTGPSAHYEQYF.